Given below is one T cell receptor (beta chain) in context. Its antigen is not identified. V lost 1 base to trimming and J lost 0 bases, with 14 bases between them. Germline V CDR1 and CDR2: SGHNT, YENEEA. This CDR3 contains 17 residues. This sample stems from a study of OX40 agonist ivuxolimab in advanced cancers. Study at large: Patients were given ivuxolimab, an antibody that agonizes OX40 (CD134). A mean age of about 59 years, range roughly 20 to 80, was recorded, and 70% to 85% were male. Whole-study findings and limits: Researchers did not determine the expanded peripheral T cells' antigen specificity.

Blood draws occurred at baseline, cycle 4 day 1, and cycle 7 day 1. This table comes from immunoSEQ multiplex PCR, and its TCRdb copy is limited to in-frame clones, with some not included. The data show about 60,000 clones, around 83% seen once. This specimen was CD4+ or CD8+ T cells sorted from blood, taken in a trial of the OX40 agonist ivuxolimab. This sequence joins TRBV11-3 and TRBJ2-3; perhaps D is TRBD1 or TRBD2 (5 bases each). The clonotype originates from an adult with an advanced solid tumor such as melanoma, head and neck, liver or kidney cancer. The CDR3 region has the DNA TGTGCCAGCAGCTTAGGGTCTCGGGACCCAAGCACAGATACGCAGTATTTT. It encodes CASSLGSRDPSTDTQYF.